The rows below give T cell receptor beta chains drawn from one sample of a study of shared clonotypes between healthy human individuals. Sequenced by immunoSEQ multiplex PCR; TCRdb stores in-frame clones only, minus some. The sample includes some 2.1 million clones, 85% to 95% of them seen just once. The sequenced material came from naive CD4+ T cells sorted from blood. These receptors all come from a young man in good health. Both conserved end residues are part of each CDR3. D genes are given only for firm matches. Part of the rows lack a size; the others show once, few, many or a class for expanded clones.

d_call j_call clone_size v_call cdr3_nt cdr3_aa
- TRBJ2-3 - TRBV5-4 TGTGCCAGCAGCTTGGGGGGAACAGATACGCAGTATTTT CASSLGGTDTQYF
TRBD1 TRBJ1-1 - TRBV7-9 TGTGCCAGCAGTTGGGACAGGGAGGCTGAAGCTTTCTTT CASSWDREAEAFF
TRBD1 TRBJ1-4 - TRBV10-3 TGTGCCATCAGTGATCGAGAACAGGGGGCTAATGAAAAACTGTTTTTT CAISDREQGANEKLFF
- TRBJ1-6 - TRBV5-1 TGCGCCAGCAGCTCGGGGGCAGTTTATAATTCACCCCTCCACTTT CASSSGAVYNSPLHF
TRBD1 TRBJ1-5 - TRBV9 TGTGCCAGCAGCGGCGGACAGGGGGGATCTCAGCCCCAGCATTTT CASSGGQGGSQPQHF
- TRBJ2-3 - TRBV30 TGTGCCTGGAGTCCGATTGCGGTTGCCACAGATACGCAGTATTTT CAWSPIAVATDTQYF
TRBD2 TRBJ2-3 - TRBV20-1 TGCAGGGCGGCGGGGGCAGATACGCAGTATTTT CRAAGADTQYF
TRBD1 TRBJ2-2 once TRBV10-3 TGTGCCATCAGTTGGACAGGGTTCGACACCGGGGAGCTGTTTTTT CAISWTGFDTGELFF
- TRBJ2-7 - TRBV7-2 TGTGCCAGCAGCCGGGACCGTTTCTACGAGCAGTACTTC CASSRDRFYEQYF
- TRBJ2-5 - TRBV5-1 TGCGCCAGCAGCTTGGGGGGAGTAGGAGAGACCCAGTACTTC CASSLGGVGETQYF
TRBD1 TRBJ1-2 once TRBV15 TGTGCCACCACCAAGACAGGGGGCAGCTATGGCTACACCTTC CATTKTGGSYGYTF
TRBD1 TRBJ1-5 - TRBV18 TGTGCCAGCTCACCAGGGGGACAGGGGCTTCGGGATCAGCCCCAGCATTTT CASSPGGQGLRDQPQHF
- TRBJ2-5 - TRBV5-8 TGTGCCAGCAGCTTGGGTCGTGGGCCCCGGTTTTTAGAGACCCAGTACTTC CASSLGRGPRFLETQYF
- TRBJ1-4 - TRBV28 TGTGCCAGCAGTTTCCTTTCTCACGACGAAAAACTGTTTTTT CASSFLSHDEKLFF
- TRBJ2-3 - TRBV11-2 TGTGCCAGCAGCTTCCCGCAGGCAGCCCTTAGGAGCACAGATACGCAGTATTTT CASSFPQAALRSTDTQYF
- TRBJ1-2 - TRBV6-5 TGTGCCAGCAGTTACTCGGGTGTGAGGTGGGGCTACACCTTC CASSYSGVRWGYTF
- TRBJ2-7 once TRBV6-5 TGTGCCAGCAGGGAACGGACGGGAGAGAACGAGCAGTACTTC CASRERTGENEQYF
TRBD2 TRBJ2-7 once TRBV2 TGTGCCAGCAGGGACGACCCTAGCGGGGACTCCTACGAGCAGTACTTC CASRDDPSGDSYEQYF
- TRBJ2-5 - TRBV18 TGTGCCAGCTCACCAAAACCGACGGTGGAGACCCAGTACTTC CASSPKPTVETQYF
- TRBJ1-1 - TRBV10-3 TGTGCCATCAGTGAGATGGAAGGCCCCACTGAAGCTTTCTTT CAISEMEGPTEAFF
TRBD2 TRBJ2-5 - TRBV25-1 TGTGCCAGCAGTCACGGGGGGTTTTCGGAGACCCAGTACTTC CASSHGGFSETQYF
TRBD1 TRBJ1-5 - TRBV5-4 TGTGCCAGCAGCTTTGACAGGGGCAATCAGCCCCAGCATTTT CASSFDRGNQPQHF
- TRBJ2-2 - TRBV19 TGTGCCAGTAACCTCCAGCCAGCGAACACCGGGGAGCTGTTTTTT CASNLQPANTGELFF
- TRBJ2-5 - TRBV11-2 TGTGCCAGCAGCTTTAGCAGGGGAAAGCGAGAGACCCAGTACTTC CASSFSRGKRETQYF
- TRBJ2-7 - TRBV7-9 TGTGCCAGCAGCTTAGGCAGGGATCGGGGCGAGCAGTACTTC CASSLGRDRGEQYF
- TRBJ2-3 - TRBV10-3 TGTGCCATCAGTGAACCGGGGGGCATCGATACGCAGTATTTT CAISEPGGIDTQYF
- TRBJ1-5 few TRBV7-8 TGTGCCAGCAGCTCCCGGGGGGATCAGCCCCAGCATTTT CASSSRGDQPQHF